This is a list of T cell receptor beta chains from one sample in a study of blood T cell repertoires in COVID-19. Some clones are missing from TCRdb's copy, which holds only in-frame ones; the method was immunoSEQ multiplex PCR. Of about 240,000 clones in the sample, around 90% were seen once. Sequenced material: peripheral blood. The source of these receptors is a man aged 55 to 70 who had recovered from COVID-19. The CDR3 runs from the conserved cysteine through the conserved F or W. The order of the fields is V gene, J gene, D gene, clone size, CDR3 protein, CDR3 DNA. A D gene is named only where the DNA matches it firmly. The listing skips clone size in some rows; elsewhere it reads once, few, many or a size class.

v_call: TRBV28; j_call: TRBJ1-2; d_call: NA; clone_size: NA; cdr3_aa: CASSLIQGFGYTF; cdr3_nt: TGTGCCAGCAGTTTAATACAGGGATTTGGCTACACCTTC
v_call: TRBV23-1; j_call: TRBJ2-2; d_call: TRBD2; clone_size: NA; cdr3_aa: CASSQEKPGLAGITGELFF; cdr3_nt: TGCGCCAGCAGTCAAGAGAAACCGGGACTAGCGGGGATCACCGGGGAGCTGTTTTTT
v_call: TRBV10-3; j_call: TRBJ1-1; d_call: TRBD1; clone_size: NA; cdr3_aa: CAIREGAYTEAFF; cdr3_nt: TGTGCCATCAGAGAGGGGGCGTACACTGAAGCTTTCTTT
v_call: TRBV10-3; j_call: TRBJ2-7; d_call: TRBD1; clone_size: NA; cdr3_aa: CATTPGDRAGEQYF; cdr3_nt: TGTGCCACGACACCTGGGGACAGGGCGGGCGAGCAGTACTTC
v_call: TRBV5-4; j_call: TRBJ2-1; d_call: TRBD2; clone_size: NA; cdr3_aa: CASSLISGGDEQFF; cdr3_nt: TGTGCCAGCAGCTTGATCTCGGGGGGGGATGAGCAGTTCTTC
v_call: TRBV2; j_call: TRBJ1-2; d_call: NA; clone_size: few; cdr3_aa: CASSESAGFNYGYTF; cdr3_nt: TGTGCCAGCAGTGAAAGCGCAGGGTTTAACTATGGCTACACCTTC
v_call: TRBV29-1; j_call: TRBJ1-1; d_call: NA; clone_size: once; cdr3_aa: CSVLLGATEAFF; cdr3_nt: TGCAGCGTGTTATTGGGGGCCACTGAAGCTTTCTTT
v_call: TRBV5-6; j_call: TRBJ2-3; d_call: NA; clone_size: NA; cdr3_aa: CASSLDGGVADTQYF; cdr3_nt: TGTGCCAGCAGCTTGGACGGGGGAGTTGCAGATACGCAGTATTTT
v_call: TRBV20-1; j_call: TRBJ2-1; d_call: NA; clone_size: NA; cdr3_aa: CSARQYNEQFF; cdr3_nt: TGCAGTGCTAGGCAGTACAATGAGCAGTTCTTC
v_call: TRBV5-1; j_call: TRBJ2-7; d_call: TRBD1; clone_size: NA; cdr3_aa: CASRQTGTYEQYF; cdr3_nt: TGCGCCAGCAGACAGACAGGGACCTACGAGCAGTACTTC
v_call: TRBV30; j_call: TRBJ1-5; d_call: NA; clone_size: NA; cdr3_aa: CAWSVTGKRGQPQHF; cdr3_nt: TGTGCCTGGAGTGTCACAGGGAAACGGGGTCAGCCCCAGCATTTT
v_call: TRBV4-2; j_call: TRBJ2-7; d_call: NA; clone_size: few; cdr3_aa: CASSQDLEEGEQYF; cdr3_nt: TGTGCCAGCAGCCAAGACCTGGAGGAGGGGGAGCAGTACTTC
v_call: TRBV7-6; j_call: TRBJ1-4; d_call: NA; clone_size: once; cdr3_aa: CASSLGALTNEKLFF; cdr3_nt: TGTGCCAGCAGCTTAGGGGCCTTGACTAATGAAAAACTGTTTTTT
v_call: TRBV30; j_call: TRBJ2-3; d_call: NA; clone_size: NA; cdr3_aa: CASSQGGALSDTQYF; cdr3_nt: TGTGCCTCGTCACAGGGGGGGGCTTTGTCAGATACGCAGTATTTT
v_call: TRBV5-1; j_call: TRBJ1-6; d_call: NA; clone_size: NA; cdr3_aa: CASSSQPQGLWDNSPLHF; cdr3_nt: TGCGCCAGCAGCTCCCAGCCACAGGGCCTTTGGGATAATTCACCCCTCCACTTT
v_call: TRBV11-3; j_call: TRBJ2-1; d_call: TRBD1; clone_size: NA; cdr3_aa: CASSDQGQGYNEQFF; cdr3_nt: TGTGCCAGCAGCGACCAGGGACAGGGTTACAATGAGCAGTTCTTC
v_call: TRBV12-5; j_call: TRBJ2-5; d_call: TRBD2; clone_size: NA; cdr3_aa: CASGLPTGTSGGRETQYF; cdr3_nt: TGTGCTAGTGGGCTCCCCACCGGGACTAGCGGGGGTCGAGAGACCCAGTACTTC
v_call: TRBV7-9; j_call: TRBJ2-4; d_call: TRBD2; clone_size: NA; cdr3_aa: CASSLTQTSDPEYF; cdr3_nt: TGTGCCAGCAGCCTAACCCAGACTAGCGACCCTGAGTACTTC
v_call: TRBV5-1; j_call: TRBJ1-3; d_call: NA; clone_size: NA; cdr3_aa: CASSLRVLSSGNTIYF; cdr3_nt: TGCGCCAGCAGCTTGCGGGTTCTTAGCTCTGGAAACACCATATATTTT
v_call: TRBV9; j_call: TRBJ1-1; d_call: NA; clone_size: NA; cdr3_aa: CASSVGHTEAFF; cdr3_nt: TGTGCCAGCAGCGTGGGGCACACTGAAGCTTTCTTT
v_call: TRBV27; j_call: TRBJ2-3; d_call: TRBD2; clone_size: NA; cdr3_aa: CASSALPHSGGTSF; cdr3_nt: TGTGCCAGCAGTGCTCTCCCCCATAGCGGGGGGACGAGTTTT
v_call: TRBV5-1; j_call: TRBJ1-6; d_call: TRBD1; clone_size: NA; cdr3_aa: CASSLGGQGRSPLHF; cdr3_nt: TGCGCCAGCAGCTTGGGTGGACAGGGAAGATCACCCCTCCACTTT
v_call: TRBV11-2; j_call: TRBJ2-3; d_call: TRBD2; clone_size: NA; cdr3_aa: CASSLSGGTDTQYF; cdr3_nt: TGTGCCAGCAGCTTAAGCGGGGGCACAGATACGCAGTATTTT
v_call: TRBV5-1; j_call: TRBJ2-4; d_call: NA; clone_size: NA; cdr3_aa: CASSQGGEVKNIQYF; cdr3_nt: TGCGCCAGTTCCCAGGGTGGGGAAGTCAAAAACATTCAGTACTTC
v_call: TRBV7-8; j_call: TRBJ1-4; d_call: NA; clone_size: NA; cdr3_aa: CASSLAAGAYIEKLFF; cdr3_nt: TGTGCCAGCAGCTTAGCGGCAGGCGCCTATATAGAAAAACTGTTTTTT
v_call: TRBV2; j_call: TRBJ1-1; d_call: TRBD1; clone_size: NA; cdr3_aa: CAREGQGNTEAFF; cdr3_nt: TGTGCCAGGGAGGGACAGGGTAACACTGAAGCTTTCTTT
v_call: TRBV5-1; j_call: TRBJ1-2; d_call: TRBD1; clone_size: NA; cdr3_aa: CASSPGQGAGSGYTF; cdr3_nt: TGCGCCAGCAGCCCCGGACAGGGGGCTGGAAGTGGCTACACCTTC
v_call: TRBV6-5; j_call: TRBJ2-2; d_call: TRBD1; clone_size: NA; cdr3_aa: CAAARGRGHTGELFF; cdr3_nt: TGTGCCGCAGCACGGGGCAGGGGGCACACCGGGGAGCTGTTTTTT
v_call: TRBV5-5; j_call: TRBJ2-3; d_call: TRBD1; clone_size: NA; cdr3_aa: CASSLEVNRGRTQYF; cdr3_nt: TGTGCCAGCAGCTTGGAGGTCAACAGGGGGCGGACGCAGTATTTT
v_call: TRBV9; j_call: TRBJ1-2; d_call: TRBD1; clone_size: once; cdr3_aa: CASSPSGQANYGYTF; cdr3_nt: TGTGCCAGCAGCCCCTCCGGACAGGCCAACTATGGCTACACCTTC
v_call: TRBV19; j_call: TRBJ1-6; d_call: NA; clone_size: NA; cdr3_aa: CASTGSILLYNSPLHF; cdr3_nt: TGTGCCAGTACCGGGTCCATACTTCTATATAATTCACCCCTCCACTTT
v_call: TRBV7-9; j_call: TRBJ2-1; d_call: TRBD2; clone_size: NA; cdr3_aa: CASSLGAGGPTEQFF; cdr3_nt: TGTGCCAGCAGCTTGGGGGCGGGGGGCCCGACTGAGCAGTTCTTC
v_call: TRBV9; j_call: TRBJ1-1; d_call: NA; clone_size: NA; cdr3_aa: CASRPLTGYTEAFF; cdr3_nt: TGTGCCAGCAGACCCCTAACAGGGTACACTGAAGCTTTCTTT
v_call: TRBV6-5; j_call: TRBJ2-4; d_call: TRBD2; clone_size: NA; cdr3_aa: CASSYGPPGGNIQYF; cdr3_nt: TGTGCCAGCAGTTATGGACCCCCGGGGGGAAACATTCAGTACTTC
v_call: TRBV9; j_call: TRBJ1-6; d_call: NA; clone_size: NA; cdr3_aa: CASSAFGVGSPLHF; cdr3_nt: TGTGCCAGCAGCGCGTTCGGGGTTGGGTCACCCCTCCACTTT
v_call: TRBV7-2; j_call: TRBJ1-2; d_call: NA; clone_size: NA; cdr3_aa: CASSFRTPAGYTF; cdr3_nt: TGTGCCAGCAGCTTTAGGACACCCGCAGGCTACACCTTC
v_call: TRBV24-1; j_call: TRBJ1-5; d_call: NA; clone_size: few; cdr3_aa: CATSEGDRYAQPQHF; cdr3_nt: TGTGCCACCAGTGAAGGGGATCGGTACGCGCAGCCCCAGCATTTT
v_call: TRBV5-6; j_call: TRBJ2-1; d_call: NA; clone_size: NA; cdr3_aa: CASSSEPGDPWDEQFF; cdr3_nt: TGTGCCAGCAGCTCCGAACCGGGGGATCCTTGGGATGAGCAGTTCTTC
v_call: TRBV27; j_call: TRBJ2-3; d_call: NA; clone_size: NA; cdr3_aa: CASSLWGETDTQYF; cdr3_nt: TGTGCCAGCAGTTTATGGGGGGAGACAGATACGCAGTATTTT
v_call: TRBV5-1; j_call: TRBJ2-1; d_call: TRBD1; clone_size: NA; cdr3_aa: CASSFTGTVGNEQFF; cdr3_nt: TGCGCCAGCAGCTTTACAGGGACAGTGGGTAATGAGCAGTTCTTC
v_call: TRBV19; j_call: TRBJ2-1; d_call: NA; clone_size: once; cdr3_aa: CASSLAGPHNEQFF; cdr3_nt: TGTGCCAGTAGTCTGGCAGGGCCACACAATGAGCAGTTCTTC
v_call: TRBV9; j_call: TRBJ1-6; d_call: TRBD1; clone_size: NA; cdr3_aa: CASSSQGARNSPLHF; cdr3_nt: TGTGCCAGCAGCTCACAGGGGGCCCGTAATTCACCCCTCCACTTT
v_call: TRBV12-3/TRBV12-4; j_call: TRBJ2-7; d_call: NA; clone_size: NA; cdr3_aa: CASGTGTYEQYF; cdr3_nt: TGTGCCAGCGGGACCGGGACTTACGAGCAGTACTTC
v_call: TRBV6-6; j_call: TRBJ1-1; d_call: NA; clone_size: NA; cdr3_aa: CASSHRGGENTEAFF; cdr3_nt: TGTGCCAGCAGTCACCGAGGAGGAGAGAACACTGAAGCTTTCTTT
v_call: TRBV20-1; j_call: TRBJ2-3; d_call: TRBD1; clone_size: NA; cdr3_aa: CSASVGTETDTQYF; cdr3_nt: TGCAGTGCTAGTGTCGGGACAGAAACAGATACGCAGTATTTT
v_call: TRBV3-1/TRBV3-2; j_call: TRBJ2-3; d_call: TRBD1; clone_size: few; cdr3_aa: CASSRRQGVGRTDTQYF; cdr3_nt: TGTGCCAGCAGCCGAAGACAGGGGGTTGGGCGCACAGATACGCAGTATTTT
v_call: TRBV5-6; j_call: TRBJ2-2; d_call: NA; clone_size: NA; cdr3_aa: CASSFRGPSGTGELFF; cdr3_nt: TGTGCCAGCAGCTTCCGCGGTCCCTCGGGAACCGGGGAGCTGTTTTTT
v_call: TRBV29-1; j_call: TRBJ1-2; d_call: TRBD1; clone_size: NA; cdr3_aa: CSVVGQGYGYTF; cdr3_nt: TGCAGCGTTGTTGGACAGGGCTATGGCTACACCTTC